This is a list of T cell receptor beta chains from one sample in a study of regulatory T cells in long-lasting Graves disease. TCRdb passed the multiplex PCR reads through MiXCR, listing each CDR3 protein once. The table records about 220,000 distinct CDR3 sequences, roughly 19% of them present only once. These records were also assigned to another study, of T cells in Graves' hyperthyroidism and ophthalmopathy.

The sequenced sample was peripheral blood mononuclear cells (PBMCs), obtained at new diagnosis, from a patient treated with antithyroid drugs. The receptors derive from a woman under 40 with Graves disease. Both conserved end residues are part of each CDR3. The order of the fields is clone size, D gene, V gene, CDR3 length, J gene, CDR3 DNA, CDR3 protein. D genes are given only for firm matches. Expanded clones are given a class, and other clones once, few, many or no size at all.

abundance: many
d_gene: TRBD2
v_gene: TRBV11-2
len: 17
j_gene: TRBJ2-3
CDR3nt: TGTGCCAGCAGCCCGCGACTAGCGGGAGTTTCCCCAGATACGCAGTATTTT
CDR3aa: CASSPRLAGVSPDTQYF

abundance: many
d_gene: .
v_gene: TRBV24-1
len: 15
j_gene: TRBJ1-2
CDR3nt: TGTGCCACCGCTGGAGGAGGGATCCCTAACTATGGCTACACCTTC
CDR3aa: CATAGGGIPNYGYTF

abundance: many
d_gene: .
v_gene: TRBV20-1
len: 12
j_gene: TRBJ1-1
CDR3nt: TGCAGTGCCGAGACCCCGAACACTGAAGCTTTCTTT
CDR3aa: CSAETPNTEAFF

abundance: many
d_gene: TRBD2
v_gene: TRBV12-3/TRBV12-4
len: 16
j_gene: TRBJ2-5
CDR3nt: TGTGCCAGCAGCAAACCAATAACTAGCGGTCAAGAGACCCAGTACTTC
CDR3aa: CASSKPITSGQETQYF

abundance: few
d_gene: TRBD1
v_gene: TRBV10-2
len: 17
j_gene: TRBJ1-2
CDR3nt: TGCGCCAGCAGTGAGTCTTTTTGGGACAGCACTAACTATGGCTACACCTTC
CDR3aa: CASSESFWDSTNYGYTF

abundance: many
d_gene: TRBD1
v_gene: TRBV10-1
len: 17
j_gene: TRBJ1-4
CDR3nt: TGCGCTTTCTCTCCGGGACAGGGGACCTTTAATGAAAAACGACTGTTTTTT
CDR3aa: CAFSPGQGTFNEKRLFF

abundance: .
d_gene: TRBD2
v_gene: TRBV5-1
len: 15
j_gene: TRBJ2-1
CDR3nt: TGCGCCAGCAGCGGGACTAGCGGGTCATACAATGAGCAGTTCTTC
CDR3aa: CASSGTSGSYNEQFF

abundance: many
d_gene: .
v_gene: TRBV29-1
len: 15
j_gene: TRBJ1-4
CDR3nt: TGCAGCGTTGTTCCCTCGGGGGGCCCTAATGAAAAACTGTTTTTT
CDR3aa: CSVVPSGGPNEKLFF

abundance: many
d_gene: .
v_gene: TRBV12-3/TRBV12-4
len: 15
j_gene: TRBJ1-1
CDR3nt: TGTGCCAGCGGGCCTCGGGGACTCATGAACACTGAAGCTTTCTTT
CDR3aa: CASGPRGLMNTEAFF

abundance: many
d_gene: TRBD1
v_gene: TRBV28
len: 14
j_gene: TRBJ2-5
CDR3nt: TGTGCCAGCAGTCTCCCTTCAGGGGGAAAGACCCAGTACTTC
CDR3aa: CASSLPSGGKTQYF

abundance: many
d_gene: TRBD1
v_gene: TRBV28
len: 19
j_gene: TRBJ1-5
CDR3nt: TGTGCCAGCAGTTTTCAATGGGATTTGGACAGGGTTGGCAATCAGCCCCAGCATTTT
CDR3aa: CASSFQWDLDRVGNQPQHF

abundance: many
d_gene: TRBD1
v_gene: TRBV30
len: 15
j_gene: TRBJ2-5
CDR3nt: TGTGCCTGGAGTCCCGGGACAGGGGGCCAAGAGACCCAGTACTTC
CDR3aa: CAWSPGTGGQETQYF

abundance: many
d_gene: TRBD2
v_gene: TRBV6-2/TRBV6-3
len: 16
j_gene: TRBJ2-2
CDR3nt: TGTGCCAGCAGGCCAGCGGGAGGACCGGGGACCGGGGAGCTGTTTTTT
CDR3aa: CASRPAGGPGTGELFF

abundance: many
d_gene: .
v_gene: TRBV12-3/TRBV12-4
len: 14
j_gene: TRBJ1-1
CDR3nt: TGTGCCAGCAGTCCTCAGAGGGTTAACACTGAAGCTTTCTTT
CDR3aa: CASSPQRVNTEAFF

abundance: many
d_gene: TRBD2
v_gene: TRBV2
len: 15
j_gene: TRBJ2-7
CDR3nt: TGTGCCAGCAGTGGACTAGCGGGTACCTCCTACGAGCAGTACTTC
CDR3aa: CASSGLAGTSYEQYF

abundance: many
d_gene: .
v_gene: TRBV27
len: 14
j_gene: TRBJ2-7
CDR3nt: TGTGCCAGCAGTTTAACGGTTCAGAGCTACGAGCAGTACTTC
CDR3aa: CASSLTVQSYEQYF

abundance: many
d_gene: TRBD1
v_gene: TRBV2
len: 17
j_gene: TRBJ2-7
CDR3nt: TGTGCCAGCAGTGAAGCAAGGGCCACAGGGGCTCCTTACGAGCAGTACTTC
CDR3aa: CASSEARATGAPYEQYF

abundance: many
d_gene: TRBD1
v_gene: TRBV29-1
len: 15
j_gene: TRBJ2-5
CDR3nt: TGCAGCGCGAGAGAAGGGACAGGGGCGGGGGAGACCCAGTACTTC
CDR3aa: CSAREGTGAGETQYF

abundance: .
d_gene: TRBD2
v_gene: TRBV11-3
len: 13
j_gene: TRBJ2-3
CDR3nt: TGTGCCAGCCGGACTAGCGGGGTGGATACGCAGTATTTT
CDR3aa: CASRTSGVDTQYF

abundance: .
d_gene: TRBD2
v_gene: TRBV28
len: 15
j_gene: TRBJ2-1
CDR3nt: TGTGCCAGCAGTTCAGCGGGAGGCGTCTACAATGAGCAGTTCTTC
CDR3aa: CASSSAGGVYNEQFF

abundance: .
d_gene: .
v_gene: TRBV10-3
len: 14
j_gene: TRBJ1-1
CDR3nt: TGTGCCATCATGGAGACGAGCAGAGGCACTGAAGCTTTCTTT
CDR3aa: CAIMETSRGTEAFF

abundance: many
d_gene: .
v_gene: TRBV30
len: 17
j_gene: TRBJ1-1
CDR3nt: TGTGCCTGGAAGAGTCTAACAGGGTGGAGCGTGAACACTGAAGCTTTCTTT
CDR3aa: CAWKSLTGWSVNTEAFF

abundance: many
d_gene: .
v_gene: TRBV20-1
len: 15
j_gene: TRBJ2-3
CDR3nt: TGCAGTGCTAGATTCCCTAGCGCGAGCACAGATACGCAGTATTTT
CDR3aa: CSARFPSASTDTQYF

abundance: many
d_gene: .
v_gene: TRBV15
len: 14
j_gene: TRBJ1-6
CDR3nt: TGTGCCACCAGCAGCACACTACCGGGTTCACCCCTCCACTTT
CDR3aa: CATSSTLPGSPLHF

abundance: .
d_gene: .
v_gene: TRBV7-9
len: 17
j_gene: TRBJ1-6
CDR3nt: TGTGCCAGCAGCCCAGGTTTTGGGGGGCCAGATAATTCACCCCTCCACTTT
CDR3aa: CASSPGFGGPDNSPLHF

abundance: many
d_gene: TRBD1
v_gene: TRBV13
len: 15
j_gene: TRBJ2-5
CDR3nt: TGTGCCAGCAGCACCCGGGACAGGGGGCAGGGGACCCAGTACTTC
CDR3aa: CASSTRDRGQGTQYF

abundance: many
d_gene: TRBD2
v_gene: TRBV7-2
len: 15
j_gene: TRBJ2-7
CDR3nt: TGTGCCAGCAGCTTAAGCGGGGGCCAGTCCTACGAGCAGTACTTC
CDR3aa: CASSLSGGQSYEQYF

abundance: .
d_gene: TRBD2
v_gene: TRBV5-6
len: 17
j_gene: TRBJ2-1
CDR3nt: TGTGCCAGTGGCGGGGGAAAGGGGCACCTCTCCTACAATGAGCAGTTCTTC
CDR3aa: CASGGGKGHLSYNEQFF

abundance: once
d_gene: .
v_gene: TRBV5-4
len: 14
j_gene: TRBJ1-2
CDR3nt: TGTGCCAGCAGCTTGGAAGGGGCTGACTATGGCTACACCTTC
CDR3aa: CASSLEGADYGYTF

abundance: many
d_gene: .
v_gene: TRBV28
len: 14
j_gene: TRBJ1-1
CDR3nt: TGTGCCAGCAGTTCCCGCGGGGGGGCAAGAGAAGCTTTCTTT
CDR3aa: CASSSRGGAREAFF

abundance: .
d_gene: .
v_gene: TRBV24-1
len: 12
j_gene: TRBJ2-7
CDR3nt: TGTGCCACCAGTGGAGGATCTTACGAGCAGTACTTC
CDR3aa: CATSGGSYEQYF

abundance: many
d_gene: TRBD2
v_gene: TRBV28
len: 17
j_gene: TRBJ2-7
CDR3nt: TGTGCCAGCAGTACTCTGACTAGCGTTCGATTTACCTACGAGCAGTACTTC
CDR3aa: CASSTLTSVRFTYEQYF

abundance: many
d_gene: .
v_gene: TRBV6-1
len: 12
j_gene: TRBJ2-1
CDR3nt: TGTGCCAGCCCCTCCGGGTTTGGGGAGCAGTTCTTC
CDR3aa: CASPSGFGEQFF

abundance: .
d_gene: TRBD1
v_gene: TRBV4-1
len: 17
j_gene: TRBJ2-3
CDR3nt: TGCGCCAGCAGCCAAGGAACGGGACAGGGAGGGACAGATACGCAGTATTTT
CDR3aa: CASSQGTGQGGTDTQYF

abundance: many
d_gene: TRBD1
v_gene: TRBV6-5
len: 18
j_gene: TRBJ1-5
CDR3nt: TGTGCCAGCAGTTACTCTACGACAGGGTGGGGTAGCAATCAGCCCCAGCATTTT
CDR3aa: CASSYSTTGWGSNQPQHF

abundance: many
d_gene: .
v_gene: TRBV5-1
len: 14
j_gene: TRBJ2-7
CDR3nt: TGCGCCAGCAGCCTAGACCGGGTCATCTACGAGCAGTACTTC
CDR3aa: CASSLDRVIYEQYF

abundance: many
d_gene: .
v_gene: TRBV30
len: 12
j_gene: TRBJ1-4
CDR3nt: TGTGCCTGGAGTGTCGCACAGGAAAAACTGTTTTTT
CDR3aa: CAWSVAQEKLFF

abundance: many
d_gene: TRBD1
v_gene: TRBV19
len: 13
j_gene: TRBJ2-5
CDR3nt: TGTGCCAGTGGGGGACAGATCCAAGAGACCCAGTACTTC
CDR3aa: CASGGQIQETQYF

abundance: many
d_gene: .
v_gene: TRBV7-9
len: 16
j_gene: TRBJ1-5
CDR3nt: TGTGCCAGCAGCCCTGGGCAGGGCTATAGCAATCAGCCCCAGCATTTT
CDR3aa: CASSPGQGYSNQPQHF

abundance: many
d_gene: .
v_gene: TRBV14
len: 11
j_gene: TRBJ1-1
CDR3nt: TGTGCCAGCAGCCCCGGGACGGTCGCTTTCTTT
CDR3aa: CASSPGTVAFF

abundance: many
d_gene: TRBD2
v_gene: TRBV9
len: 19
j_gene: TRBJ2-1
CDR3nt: TGTGCCAGCAGCGTAGTTAGACCAAACGGGACTAGCGGGACCAATGAGCAGTTCTTC
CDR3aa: CASSVVRPNGTSGTNEQFF

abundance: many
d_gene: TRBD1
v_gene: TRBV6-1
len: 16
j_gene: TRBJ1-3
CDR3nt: TGTGCCAGCACTGCGACAGGGGCTTACTCTGGAAACACCATATATTTT
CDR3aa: CASTATGAYSGNTIYF

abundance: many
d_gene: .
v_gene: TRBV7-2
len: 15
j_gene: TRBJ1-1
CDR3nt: TGTGCCAGCAGCCGAGCAGACGGGATTAACACTGAAGCTTTCTTT
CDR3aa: CASSRADGINTEAFF

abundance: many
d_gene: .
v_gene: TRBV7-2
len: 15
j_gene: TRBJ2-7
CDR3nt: TGTGCCAGCAGCTCGCCCCAGACATCTTCCTACGAGCAGTACTTC
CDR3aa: CASSSPQTSSYEQYF

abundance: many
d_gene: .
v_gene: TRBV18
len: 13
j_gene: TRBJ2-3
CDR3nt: TGTGCCAGCTCACGCTTAGGCACAGATACGCAGTATTTT
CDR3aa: CASSRLGTDTQYF

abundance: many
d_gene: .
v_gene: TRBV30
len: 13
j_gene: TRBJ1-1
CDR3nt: TGTGCCTGGAGTGTCTCCGGGGGCACTGAAGCTTTCTTT
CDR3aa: CAWSVSGGTEAFF

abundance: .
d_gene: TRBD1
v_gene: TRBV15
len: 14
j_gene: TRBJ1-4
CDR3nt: TGTGCCACCAGCAGTGTCGGACAGGGGGTAAAACTGTTTTTT
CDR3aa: CATSSVGQGVKLFF

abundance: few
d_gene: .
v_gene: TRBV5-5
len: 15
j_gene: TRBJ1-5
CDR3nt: TGTGCCAGCAGCTCCTCGACCGGTAGCAATCAGCCCCAGCATTTT
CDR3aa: CASSSSTGSNQPQHF

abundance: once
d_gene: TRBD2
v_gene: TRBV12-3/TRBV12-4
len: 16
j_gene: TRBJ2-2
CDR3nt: TGTGCCAGCAGCCGAAGCGGGAGGGCCGTAGGCGGGGAGCTGTTTTTT
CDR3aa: CASSRSGRAVGGELFF

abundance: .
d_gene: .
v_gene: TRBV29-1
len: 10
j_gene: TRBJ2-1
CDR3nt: TGCAGCGTTGTAAGCGGGGAGCAGTTCTTC
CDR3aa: CSVVSGEQFF

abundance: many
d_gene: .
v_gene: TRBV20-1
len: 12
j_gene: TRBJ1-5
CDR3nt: TGCAGTGCTAGAGCAGGGAATCAGCCCCAGCATTTT
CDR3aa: CSARAGNQPQHF

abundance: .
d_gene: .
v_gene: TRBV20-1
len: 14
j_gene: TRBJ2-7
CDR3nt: TGCAGTGCTAGGGCCCCGGCCTCACCGGACGAGCAGTACTTC
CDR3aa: CSARAPASPDEQYF

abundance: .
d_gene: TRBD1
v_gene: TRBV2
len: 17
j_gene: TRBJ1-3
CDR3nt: TGTGCCAGCAGCCTGGGACAGGGGCACGGGTCTGGAAACACCATATATTTT
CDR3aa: CASSLGQGHGSGNTIYF

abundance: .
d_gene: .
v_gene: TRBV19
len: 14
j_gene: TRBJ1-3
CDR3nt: TGTGCCAGTAGTATCCCAGGGACTGGAAACACCATATATTTT
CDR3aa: CASSIPGTGNTIYF

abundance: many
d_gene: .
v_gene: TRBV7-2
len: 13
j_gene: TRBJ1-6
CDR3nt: TGTGCCACCTCCCGGTGGGGGAATTCACCCCTCCACTTT
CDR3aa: CATSRWGNSPLHF

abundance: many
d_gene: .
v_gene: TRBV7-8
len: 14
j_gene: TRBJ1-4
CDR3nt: TGTGCCAGCAGCTCAGTGGCAACTAATGAAAAACTGTTTTTT
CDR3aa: CASSSVATNEKLFF

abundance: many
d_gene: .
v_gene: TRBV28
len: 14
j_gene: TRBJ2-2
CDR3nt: TGTGCCAGCAGTTTAATGGTCCCCACCGGGGAGCTGTTTTTT
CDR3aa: CASSLMVPTGELFF

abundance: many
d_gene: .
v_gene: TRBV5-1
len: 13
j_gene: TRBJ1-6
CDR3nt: TGCGCCAGCAGCTTGGCCTTTGATTCACCCCTCCACTTT
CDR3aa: CASSLAFDSPLHF

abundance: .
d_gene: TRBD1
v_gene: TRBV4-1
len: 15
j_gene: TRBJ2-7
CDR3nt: TGCGCCAGCAGCCAAGATAAGGGACAGGGTTACGAGCAGTACTTC
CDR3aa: CASSQDKGQGYEQYF